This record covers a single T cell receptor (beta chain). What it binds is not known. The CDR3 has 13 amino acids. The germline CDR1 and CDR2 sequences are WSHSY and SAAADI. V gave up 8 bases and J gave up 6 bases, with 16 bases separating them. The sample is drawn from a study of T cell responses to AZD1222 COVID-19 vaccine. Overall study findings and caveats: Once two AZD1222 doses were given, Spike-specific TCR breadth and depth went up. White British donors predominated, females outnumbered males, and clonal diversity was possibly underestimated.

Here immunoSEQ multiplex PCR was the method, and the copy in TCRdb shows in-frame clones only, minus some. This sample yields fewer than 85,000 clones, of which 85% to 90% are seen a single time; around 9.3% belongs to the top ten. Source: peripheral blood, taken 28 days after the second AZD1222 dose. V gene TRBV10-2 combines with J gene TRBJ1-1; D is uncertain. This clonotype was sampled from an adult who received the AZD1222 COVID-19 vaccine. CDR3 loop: CASRSSPVAEAFF. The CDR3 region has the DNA TGCGCCAGCCGTTCATCACCGGTCGCTGAAGCTTTCTTT.